The 28 T cell receptor beta chains in this list originate from one sample, sequenced in a study of blood T cell repertoires in COVID-19 (dated by TCRdb to the early 2020s). Library preparation employed the immunoSEQ multiplex PCR assay. Imported from immuneACCESS, the table was reduced by TCRdb to in-frame sequences with V and J called. These copies leave out some clones; in studies compared against another copy, an unresolved V gene accounts for under half, and the cause of the remainder is not known. Counted in this sample were approximately 58,000 clones; approximately 80% of them appeared once. 5.6% of the sample is in the top ten clones. The sample comprised peripheral blood. These receptors originate from a woman in her sixties with acute or convalescent COVID-19.

This clone was seen a few times. V gene TRBV6-6 combines with J gene TRBJ1-1; unclear D gene. Trimming stripped 0 bases from V and 1 base from J, with 6 bases between. The CDR3 runs 14 residues. Looked up from germline, CDR1 is MNHNY and CDR2 is SVGAGI (reference sequence). CDR3 protein: CASSYSAGNTEAFF. The CDR3 DNA reads as TGTGCCAGCAGTTACTCGGCGGGGAACACTGAAGCTTTCTTT.

CDR3 in amino acids: CASSPSSTGRTFF. Written as DNA, the CDR3 is TGTGCCAGCAGCCCTTCTTCTACAGGGCGAACCTTCTTT. This sequence joins TRBV7-9 and TRBJ1-1; possible D gene TRBD1, 6 bases. V was trimmed by 5 bases and J by 14 bases, leaving 21 bases between them. The CDR3 sequence is 13 residues long. Germline lookup yields CDR1 SEHNR and CDR2 FQNEAQ (reference sequence). Full variable domain (rest looked up from reference TRBV7-9 and TRBJ1-1): DTGVSQNPRHKITKRGQNVTFRCDPISEHNRLYWYRQTLGQGPEFLTYFQNEAQLEKSRLLSDRFSAERPKGSFSTLEIQRTEQGDSAMYLCASSPSSTGRTFFGQGTRLTVV.

The CDR3, as DNA: TGTGCCAGCAGCTCTCTACGACTAGCGGGGGGGCCTGGGGGCACAGATACGCAGTATTTT. Amino acids: CASSSLRLAGGPGGTDTQYF. The rearrangement uses TRBV7-3 and TRBJ2-3; 14 nucleotides match TRBD2. V shed 4 bases, J shed 1 base, and the junction held 13 bases outside the gene matches. The CDR3 is 20 amino acids. In germline, CDR1 is SGHTA, CDR2 FQGTGA.

The CDR3, as DNA: TGTGCCAGCAGCCAAGAAGGGATTCTCGGGGGTACGCAGTATTTT. Residues: CASSQEGILGGTQYF. This chain connects TRBV4-2 to TRBJ2-3, with D tentatively TRBD2 (6 bases). V shed 0 bases and J shed 8 bases, with 15 bases lying between them. Germline assignment: CDR1 LGHNA and CDR2 YNFKEQ. CDR3 size: 15 residues.

The CDR3 DNA is TGTGCCAGCAGTGAAGTCCGTAGTGCAACTAATGAAAAACTGTTTTTT. Its translation: CASSEVRSATNEKLFF. J is TRBJ1-4 and V is TRBV25-1; D remains ambiguous. Germline CDR1 MGHDK, CDR2 SYGVNS. The CDR3 covers 16 residues. Trimming took off 2 bases at V and 0 bases at J, with 10 bases between the two ends.

V and J are TRBV5-6 and TRBJ2-1; 8 nucleotides line up with TRBD1. Trimming at V came to 4 bases and at J to 3 bases, leaving 6 bases not matched to a gene. CDR1 and CDR2 from the germline V gene are SGHDT and YYEEEE. This CDR3 comprises 15 residues. The CDR3 sequence: CASSSPQGDYNEQFF. CDR3 bases: TGTGCCAGCAGCAGTCCACAGGGGGACTACAATGAGCAGTTCTTC. Complete variable domain (other parts from reference TRBV5-6 and TRBJ2-1): DAGVTQSPTHLIKTRGQQVTLRCSPKSGHDTVSWYQQALGQGPQFIFQYYEEEERQRGNFPDRFSGHQFPNYSSELNVNALLLGDSALYLCASSSPQGDYNEQFFGPGTRLTVL.

The J gene is TRBJ1-1, the V gene TRBV5-4, with D perhaps matching TRBD1 (5 bases). Between the trimmed V and J ends, which lost 1 base and 3 bases, there was a span of 10 bases. Germline V gene sequence: CDR1 SGHNT, CDR2 YYREEE (reference sequence). The CDR3 has 14 residues. CDR3: CASSLRGTDTEAFF. CDR3 DNA: TGTGCCAGCAGCTTGAGGGGCACGGACACTGAAGCTTTCTTT.

J is TRBJ1-1 and V is TRBV6-1, with TRBD1 identical over 12 bases. In germline, CDR1 is MNHNS, CDR2 SASEGT. This CDR3 spans 16 amino acids. V lost 2 bases, J lost 0 bases, and 1 base stayed unmatched. Here the CDR3 DNA reads TGTGCCAGCAGTGAAAGGGACAGGGGGCTGAACACTGAAGCTTTCTTT. Translation: CASSERDRGLNTEAFF.

The rearrangement joins TRBV5-1 to TRBJ1-1, with 7 bases fitting TRBD1. Germline CDR1 is SGHRS and CDR2 is YFSETQ. The CDR3 is 13 residues long. With 0 bases clipped from V and 7 bases from J, the junction kept 3 bases outside the gene matches. CDR3 in amino acids: CASSLDGTDEAFF. CDR3 coding DNA: TGCGCCAGCAGCTTGGATGGGACAGATGAAGCTTTCTTT.

This clone was detected only once. The chain is built from TRBV6-5 and TRBJ2-7; no clear D. The germline V gene encodes CDR1 MNHEY and CDR2 SVGAGI. V shed 0 bases and J shed 2 bases, with 11 bases lying between them. The CDR3 has 15 amino acids. The CDR3 region has the DNA TGTGCCAGCAGTTACTCGAACGGTCCCACCTACGAGCAGTACTTC. Amino acids: CASSYSNGPTYEQYF.

This chain links TRBV6-5 with TRBJ2-7, with D perhaps matching TRBD1 (6 bases). V dropped 6 bases and J dropped 2 bases, with 8 bases sitting between them. Germline V gene data show CDR1 as MNHEY and CDR2 as SVGAGI. The CDR3 loop spans 12 amino acids. The CDR3 DNA sequence: TGTGCCAGCAGGACAGGTCCCTACGAGCAGTACTTC. Its translation: CASRTGPYEQYF.

The chain links TRBV6-5 to TRBJ1-5, with TRBD1 identical over 8 bases. Unmatched junction bases numbered 7, after V lost 6 bases and J lost 3 bases. The germline CDR1 and CDR2 sequences are MNHEY and SVGAGI. The CDR3 has 15 residues. The CDR3 sequence: CASRGPTGVNQPQHF. CDR3 nucleotide sequence: TGTGCCAGCAGGGGCCCGACAGGGGTCAATCAGCCCCAGCATTTT.

The chain couples TRBV5-1 to TRBJ2-7, with 11 bases identical to TRBD1. The CDR3 extends over 14 amino acids. CDR1 and CDR2 (germline): SGHRS, YFSETQ. The V and J ends lost 0 bases and 6 bases, in that order; junction bases with no gene match: 2. The CDR3 sequence: CASSLDGTGGEQYF. The CDR3 region has the DNA TGCGCCAGCAGCTTGGATGGGACAGGGGGCGAGCAGTACTTC.

V is TRBV5-6 and J is TRBJ1-6; D might be TRBD1 (6 bases). The V end lost 0 bases, the J end lost 0 bases, and 13 bases lay between the germline ends. The CDR3 contains 18 residues. Germline V gene sequence: CDR1 SGHDT, CDR2 YYEEEE. Here the CDR3 DNA reads TGTGCCAGCAGCTTGGAGGGGGGCGGGAGCTCCTATAATTCACCCCTCCACTTT. Amino acids: CASSLEGGGSSYNSPLHF.

The rearrangement uses TRBV3-1 (or the pseudogene TRBV3-2) and TRBJ2-1; a weak D match, TRBD2 (5 bases). Germline V lookup: CDR1 LGHDT, CDR2 YNNKEL (reference sequence). The CDR3 extends over 17 amino acids. V was trimmed by 1 base and J by 0 bases, leaving 13 bases between them. The CDR3 bases are TGTGCCAGCAGCCAAGGGCGCTGGGCGGGCTCCTACAATGAGCAGTTCTTC. Its translation is CASSQGRWAGSYNEQFF.

The rearrangement links TRBV19 to TRBJ1-2; weak D call: TRBD1 (5 bases). The CDR3 covers 15 residues. CDR1 and CDR2 from the germline V gene are LNHDA and SQIVND (reference sequence). The V and J ends lost 3 bases and 1 base respectively, with 12 bases between them. The CDR3 sequence is CASSIDQGFNYGYTF. CDR3 DNA: TGTGCCAGTAGTATCGATCAGGGCTTTAACTATGGCTACACCTTC. Full variable domain (rest looked up from reference TRBV19 and TRBJ1-2): DGGITQSPKYLFRKEGQNVTLSCEQNLNHDAMYWYRQDPGQGLRLIYYSQIVNDFQKGDIAEGYSVSREKKESFPLTVTSAQKNPTAFYLCASSIDQGFNYGYTFGSGTRLTVV.

The rearrangement joins TRBV10-3 to TRBJ1-5; 9 positions match TRBD1. The CDR3 has 17 residues. CDR1 and CDR2 (germline): ENHRY, SYGVKD. Losses at the gene ends were 0 bases for V and 3 bases for J; bases not matched to a gene: 6. CDR3 nucleotide sequence: TGTGCCATCAGTGAGTCGACAGGGACAGGGCTCAATCAGCCCCAGCATTTT. Translating gives CAISESTGTGLNQPQHF.

The J gene is TRBJ1-1, the V gene TRBV3-1 (or the pseudogene TRBV3-2), with D perhaps TRBD1 (6 bases). The CDR3 consists of 17 residues. Germline V gene lookup returns CDR1 LGHDT and CDR2 YNNKEL (reference sequence). Trimming shortened V by 1 base and J by 3 bases, and 18 bases separated the two germline ends. CDR3 loop: CASSQGLKGGGDTEAFF. The CDR3 DNA reads TGTGCCAGCAGCCAAGGATTGAAAGGGGGGGGAGACACTGAAGCTTTCTTT.

The rearrangement joins TRBV3-1 (or the pseudogene TRBV3-2) to TRBJ2-1; 7 nucleotides agree with TRBD1. Germline V CDR1 and CDR2: LGHDT, YNNKEL (reference sequence). The CDR3 spans 14 residues. After removal of 1 base from V and 9 bases from J, the junction contained 6 bases not matched to a gene. In DNA form, the CDR3 reads TGTGCCAGCAGCCAAGGACAGGGATGGTTTGAGCAGTTCTTC. Its translation: CASSQGQGWFEQFF.

CDR3 sequence: CASSQGNQGNYGYTF. CDR3 DNA sequence: TGCGCCAGCAGCCAAGGCAATCAGGGGAACTATGGCTACACCTTC. This chain links TRBV4-1 with TRBJ1-2; tentative D call: TRBD1 (6 bases). Trimming shortened V by 1 base and J by 2 bases, and 11 bases separated the two germline ends. The CDR3 loop spans 15 amino acids. Germline loops: CDR1 MGHRA, CDR2 YSYEKL.

This rearrangement joins TRBV2 to TRBJ1-5; TRBD1 matches 8 bases. Germline CDR1 SNHLY, CDR2 FYNNEI. Trimming cost V 9 bases and J 2 bases; bases outside gene matches: 6. The CDR3 extends over 14 amino acids. The chain's CDR3 is CASARGLGNQPQHF. CDR3 coding DNA: TGTGCCAGTGCCAGGGGGCTGGGCAATCAGCCCCAGCATTTT.

The V call is TRBV19, the J call TRBJ1-4; unclear D gene. The V and J ends lost 5 bases and 8 bases respectively, with 9 bases between them. This CDR3 has 12 amino acids. Germline V gene lookup returns CDR1 LNHDA and CDR2 SQIVND (reference sequence). CDR3 sequence reads: CASSVRSEKLFF. The CDR3 DNA is TGTGCCAGTAGTGTACGAAGCGAAAAACTGTTTTTT.

V usage is TRBV10-1 and J usage is TRBJ1-1; unclear D gene. The CDR3 sequence is 13 residues long. Germline V CDR1 and CDR2: WNHNN, SYGVQD (reference sequence). V shed 3 bases and J shed 4 bases, with 9 bases lying between them. The CDR3 region has the DNA TGCGCCAGCAGTGAACTACTTGGCACTGAAGCTTTCTTT. Translation gives CASSELLGTEAFF.

V is TRBV21-1 and J is TRBJ1-2. TRBV21-1 is labeled a pseudogene. This CDR3 is built from 14 residues. The DNA of the CDR3 is TGTGCCAGCAGCAAAGTTCGAGGAGTTCATGGCTACACCTTC. Translated: CASSKVRGVHGYTF.

This chain connects TRBV3-1 (or the pseudogene TRBV3-2) to TRBJ2-7; 7 nucleotides match TRBD1. The CDR3 is 18 residues long. Trimming cost V 3 bases and J 1 base; bases outside gene matches: 15. The V gene's germline CDR1 is LGHDT and CDR2 YNNKEL (reference sequence). The CDR3 DNA is TGTGCCAGCAGCCAGTCTACCCAACAGGGGTTGCCATCCTACGAGCAGTACTTC. As protein: CASSQSTQQGLPSYEQYF.

This clone was seen once. V is TRBV10-2 and J is TRBJ2-7; 8 bases map to TRBD1. The CDR3 has 15 residues. V lost 4 bases, J lost 3 bases, and 8 bases stayed unmatched. From germline, CDR1 is WSHSY and CDR2 SAAADI. CDR3 sequence: CASSGRTGTIYEQYF. Here the CDR3 DNA reads TGCGCCAGCAGTGGGAGGACAGGGACCATCTACGAGCAGTACTTC.

This chain joins TRBV7-6 and TRBJ2-7; the D gene is possibly TRBD2 (6 bases). CDR1 is SGHVS and CDR2 is FNYEAQ in the germline V gene. Trimming pared 0 bases from V and 5 bases from J, leaving 17 bases between. The CDR3 runs to 16 residues. CDR3 region: CASSLAPIGGLDEQYF. CDR3 sequence (DNA): TGTGCCAGCAGCTTAGCCCCCATAGGAGGGTTGGACGAGCAGTACTTC.

V gene TRBV5-5 combines with J gene TRBJ2-7, with 8 nucleotides matching TRBD1. The germline V gene has CDR1 SGHKS and CDR2 YYEKEE (reference sequence). The CDR3 totals 15 residues. With 0 bases clipped from V and 1 base from J, the junction kept 3 bases outside the gene matches. CDR3 coding DNA: TGTGCCAGCAGCTTGGAGGGACAGGATTCCTACGAGCAGTACTTC. This encodes CASSLEGQDSYEQYF.